A single sample is the source of the 10 T cell receptor beta chains below, sequenced in a study of cytomegalovirus exposure and HLA in healthy donors. The PCR employed 60 Vbeta primers together with 13 Jbeta primers. TCRdb's copy holds only in-frame clones and misses some; the assay was immunoSEQ multiplex PCR. This table has 150,000 to 200,000 clones, around four fifths appearing once. The sequenced material came from PBMCs. The receptors derive from a woman aged 40 to 50 in good health and CMV-seronegative.

This chain connects TRBV4-2 to TRBJ2-3, with TRBD1 matching over 8 bases. The CDR3 has 17 amino acids. From germline, CDR1 is LGHNA and CDR2 YNFKEQ. With 0 bases clipped from V and 1 base from J, the junction kept 6 bases outside the gene matches. This chain's CDR3 is CASSQETGGWGTDTQYF. CDR3 nucleotide sequence: TGTGCCAGCAGCCAAGAAACAGGGGGTTGGGGCACAGATACGCAGTATTTT.

This clone appeared once. V gene TRBV5-1 combines with J gene TRBJ2-1; maybe TRBD2 (6 bases). This CDR3 is built from 14 residues. Trimming pared 3 bases from V and 9 bases from J, leaving 16 bases between. Germline CDR1 and CDR2: SGHRS and YFSETQ. The DNA for the CDR3 is TGCGCCAGCAGCTCGGACTTGGGAGGTAGTGAGCAGTTCTTC. Its protein is CASSSDLGGSEQFF. Full variable domain (remainder filled in from reference TRBV5-1 and TRBJ2-1): KAGVTQTPRYLIKTRGQQVTLSCSPISGHRSVSWYQQTPGQGLQFLFEYFSETQRNKGNFPGRFSGRQFSNSRSEMNVSTLELGDSALYLCASSSDLGGSEQFFGPGTRLTVL.

The chain joins TRBV27 to TRBJ2-7, with 12 bases matching TRBD2. With V trimmed by 2 bases and J by 1 base, 9 bases remained unmatched. CDR1 and CDR2 from the germline V gene are MNHEY and SMNVEV (reference sequence). CDR3 length: 18 amino acids. The chain's CDR3 is CASSLRQLAGGPSYEQYF. Here the CDR3 DNA reads TGTGCCAGCAGTTTACGCCAGCTAGCGGGAGGGCCATCCTACGAGCAGTACTTC.

V and J are TRBV27 and TRBJ2-1, with 9 bases matching TRBD1. The CDR3 contains 16 residues. The J segment lost 3 bases and the V segment lost 5 bases, leaving 8 bases of the junction unmatched. CDR1 is MNHEY and CDR2 is SMNVEV in the germline V gene (reference sequence). CDR3 sequence: CASSPFTGGFYNEQFF. CDR3 DNA: TGTGCCAGCAGTCCTTTCACAGGGGGCTTCTACAATGAGCAGTTCTTC.

The chain combines TRBV30 with TRBJ2-3; D unclear. There are 11 residues in the CDR3. Trimming took 5 bases from V and 6 from J, leaving 9 bases between them. Looked up from germline, CDR1 is GTSNPN and CDR2 is SVGIG (reference sequence). This chain's CDR3 is CAWGFGDTQYF. The CDR3 nucleotides read TGTGCCTGGGGTTTCGGGGATACGCAGTATTTT.

This clone was recorded a few times. The chain couples TRBV14 to TRBJ2-2; tentatively, D is TRBD2 (5 bases). The V gene lost 2 bases and the J gene lost 2 bases, with 18 bases spanning the gap. Germline V lookup: CDR1 SGHDN, CDR2 FVKESK. The CDR3 totals 18 residues. CDR3 residues: CASSQLLGLGANTGELFF. In nucleotides, the CDR3 is TGTGCCAGCAGCCAACTGCTCGGGTTGGGAGCTAACACCGGGGAGCTGTTTTTT.

This sequence joins TRBV11-3 and TRBJ1-4; D call uncertain. With 8 bases removed from V and 7 bases from J, the gap between germline ends came to 23 bases. The CDR3 sequence is 16 residues long. Germline CDR1 SGHNT, CDR2 YENEEA. CDR3 loop: CASGTSRYSRGEKLFF. The CDR3 bases are TGTGCCAGCGGAACCTCTAGGTACTCGCGGGGTGAAAAACTGTTTTTT.

This clone has only one observation. The V call is TRBV30, the J call TRBJ2-7; the D gene is possibly TRBD2 (7 bases). Trimming removed 2 bases at V and 6 bases at J, with 14 bases between. Germline CDR1 reads GTSNPN; CDR2 reads SVGIG (reference sequence). The CDR3 has 13 amino acids. The CDR3 DNA sequence: TGTGCCTGGAGTTGGGGGGGACATCGCGAGCAGTACTTC. This translates into CAWSWGGHREQYF.

J is TRBJ1-1 and V is TRBV4-3, with D possibly TRBD1 on 5 matching bases. Trimming took 0 bases from V and 10 from J, leaving 12 bases between them. The V gene's germline CDR1 is LGHNA and CDR2 YSLEER. This CDR3 spans 13 amino acids. CDR3 coding DNA: TGCGCCAGCAGCCAAGAAGTAGCGGGGCGAGCTTTCTTT. This translates into CASSQEVAGRAFF.

The chain employs TRBV30 and TRBJ1-3; 9 bases fit TRBD1. V shed 5 bases, J shed 11 bases, and the junction held 10 bases outside the gene matches. The CDR3 contains 13 residues. Germline assignment: CDR1 GTSNPN and CDR2 SVGIG (reference sequence). The CDR3 sequence: CAWGQGPRTAIYF. CDR3 DNA sequence: TGTGCCTGGGGACAGGGGCCGAGGACTGCCATATATTTT.